This T cell receptor (beta chain) was recovered during a study of blood T cells in healthy people across ages. With respect to this clonotype: The antigen is undetermined.

V dropped 3 bases and J dropped 2; count of bases not matched to a gene: 5. CDR1 is SNHLY, CDR2 FYNNEI, per germline. There are 15 residues in the CDR3. Sample-barcoded 5' priming and a J-beta primer mix drove a second PCR of roughly 7 to 11 cycles. TCRdb reprocessed the 5' RACE reads with MiXCR, giving one entry per CDR3 protein. The sample consists of around 940,000 distinct CDR3 sequences, about 53% of them appearing once. Findings and limits, study-wide: A greater number of naive CD4+ cells and higher diversity distinguished long-lived donors from aged donors. Estimated diversity, derived from one million T cells, was regarded as an underestimate. Unknown donor CMV status possibly confounded expanded clonotype changes. The lack of PBMC sorting stopped any conclusive naive versus antigen-experienced comparison.

The chain has TRBV2 and TRBJ2-3, with TRBD2 matching 7 bases. The sample consisted of blood. This clonotype originated in a woman aged 60-75 years in good health. The chain's CDR3 is CASSEASGVTDTQYF. Written as DNA, the CDR3 is TGTGCCAGCAGTGAGGCTAGCGGCGTCACAGATACGCAGTATTTT. The variable domain in full, completed from reference TRBV2 and TRBJ2-3, reads EPEVTQTPSHQVTQMGQEVILRCVPISNHLYFYWYRQILGQKVEFLVSFYNNEISEKSEIFDDQFSVERPDGSNFTLKIRSTKLEDSAMYFCASSEASGVTDTQYFGPGTRLTVL.